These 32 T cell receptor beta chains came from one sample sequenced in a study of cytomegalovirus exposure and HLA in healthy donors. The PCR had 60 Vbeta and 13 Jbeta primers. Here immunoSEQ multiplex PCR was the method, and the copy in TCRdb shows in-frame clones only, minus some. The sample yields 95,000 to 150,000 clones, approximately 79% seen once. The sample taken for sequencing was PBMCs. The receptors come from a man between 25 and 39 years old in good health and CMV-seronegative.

The CDR3 loop is CASSIAHRVRNTGELFF. As DNA, the CDR3 is TGTGCCAGTAGTATAGCCCACAGGGTTAGGAACACCGGGGAGCTGTTTTTT. The chain joins TRBV19 to TRBJ2-2; TRBD1 is a possible D gene (6 bases). The germline gives CDR1 LNHDA, CDR2 SQIVND (reference sequence). Trimming took 1 base from V and 1 from J, leaving 13 bases between them. This CDR3 has 17 residues.

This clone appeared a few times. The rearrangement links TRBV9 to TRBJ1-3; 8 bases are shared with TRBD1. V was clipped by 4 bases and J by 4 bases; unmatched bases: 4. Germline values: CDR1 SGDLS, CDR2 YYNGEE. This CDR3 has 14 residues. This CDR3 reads CASSTGQGGNTIYF. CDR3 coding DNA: TGTGCCAGCAGCACCGGACAGGGAGGAAACACCATATATTTT.

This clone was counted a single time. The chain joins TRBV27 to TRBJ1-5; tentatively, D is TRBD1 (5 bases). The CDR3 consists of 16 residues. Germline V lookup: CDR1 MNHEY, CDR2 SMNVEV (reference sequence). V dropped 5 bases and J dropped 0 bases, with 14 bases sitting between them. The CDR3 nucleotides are TGTGCCAGCAGTCCTAGCGTAGGGGTTAGCAATCAGCCCCAGCATTTT. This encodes CASSPSVGVSNQPQHF.

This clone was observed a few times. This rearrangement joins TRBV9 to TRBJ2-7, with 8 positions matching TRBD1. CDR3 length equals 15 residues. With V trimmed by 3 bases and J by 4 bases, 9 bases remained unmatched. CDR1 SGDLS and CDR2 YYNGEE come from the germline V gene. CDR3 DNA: TGTGCCAGCAGCGCCGACAGGGGTACCCCGTACGAGCAGTACTTC. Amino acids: CASSADRGTPYEQYF.

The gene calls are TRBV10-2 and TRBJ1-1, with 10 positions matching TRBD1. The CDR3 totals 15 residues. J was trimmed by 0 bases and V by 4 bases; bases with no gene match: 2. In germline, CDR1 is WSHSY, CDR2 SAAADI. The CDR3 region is CASSGTGGVNTEAFF. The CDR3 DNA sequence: TGCGCCAGCAGTGGGACAGGGGGGGTGAACACTGAAGCTTTCTTT.

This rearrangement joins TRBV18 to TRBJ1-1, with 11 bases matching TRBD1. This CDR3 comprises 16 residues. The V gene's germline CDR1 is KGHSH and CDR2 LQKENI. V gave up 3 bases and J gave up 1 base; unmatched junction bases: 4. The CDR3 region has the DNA TGTGCCAGCTCACCGGACAGGGGGCGTCCGAACACTGAAGCTTTCTTT. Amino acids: CASSPDRGRPNTEAFF.

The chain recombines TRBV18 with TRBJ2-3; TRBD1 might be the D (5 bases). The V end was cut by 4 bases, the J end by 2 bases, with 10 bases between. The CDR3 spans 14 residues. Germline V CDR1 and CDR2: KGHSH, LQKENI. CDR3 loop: CASSRGGNTDTQYF. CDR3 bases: TGTGCCAGCTCACGGGGCGGAAACACAGATACGCAGTATTTT.

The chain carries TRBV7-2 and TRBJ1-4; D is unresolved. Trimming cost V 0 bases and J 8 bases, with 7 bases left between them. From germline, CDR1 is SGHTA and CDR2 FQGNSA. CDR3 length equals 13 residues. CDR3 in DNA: TGTGCCAGCAGCTTAGCTCGCGGCGAAAAACTGTTTTTT. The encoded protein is CASSLARGEKLFF.

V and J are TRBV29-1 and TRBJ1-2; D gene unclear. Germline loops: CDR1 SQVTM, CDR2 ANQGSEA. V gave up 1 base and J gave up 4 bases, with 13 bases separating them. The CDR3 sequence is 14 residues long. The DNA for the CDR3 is TGCAGCGTTGAAGGGTCGGGGAACGGCTATGGCTACACCTTC. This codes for CSVEGSGNGYGYTF.

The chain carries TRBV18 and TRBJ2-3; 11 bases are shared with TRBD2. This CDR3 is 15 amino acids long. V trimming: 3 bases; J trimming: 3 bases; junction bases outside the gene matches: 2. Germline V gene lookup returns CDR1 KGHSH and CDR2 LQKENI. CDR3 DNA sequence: TGTGCCAGCTCACCGACTAGCGGGGAGACAGATACGCAGTATTTT. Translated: CASSPTSGETDTQYF.

This chain's CDR3 is CASSQLGPSGVYNEQFF. The CDR3, as DNA: TGTGCCAGCAGTCAACTAGGTCCTAGCGGGGTCTACAATGAGCAGTTCTTC. The V call is TRBV27, the J call TRBJ2-1; 9 positions agree with TRBD2. CDR3 length equals 17 residues. V gave up 5 bases and J gave up 3 bases; unmatched junction bases: 11. The germline V gene has CDR1 MNHEY and CDR2 SMNVEV (reference sequence).

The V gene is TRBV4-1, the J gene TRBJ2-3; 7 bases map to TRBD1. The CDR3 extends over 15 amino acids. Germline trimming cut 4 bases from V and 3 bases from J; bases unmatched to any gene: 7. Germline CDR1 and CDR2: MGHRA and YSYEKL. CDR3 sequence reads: CASSLRQGLTDTQYF. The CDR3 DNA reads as TGCGCCAGCAGCCTAAGACAGGGTCTGACAGATACGCAGTATTTT.

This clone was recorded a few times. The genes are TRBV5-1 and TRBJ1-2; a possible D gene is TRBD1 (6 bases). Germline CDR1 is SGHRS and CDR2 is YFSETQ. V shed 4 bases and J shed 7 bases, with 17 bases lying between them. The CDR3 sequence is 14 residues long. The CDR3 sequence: CASSPDLLGGGYTF. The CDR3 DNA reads TGCGCCAGCAGCCCGGACCTATTAGGGGGTGGCTACACCTTC.

DNA of the CDR3: TGTGCCAGCAGTCTGCGGTACACAGATACGCAGTATTTT. It encodes CASSLRYTDTQYF. The chain links TRBV6-5 to TRBJ2-3, with D unresolved. This CDR3 has 13 residues. Trimming left V 5 bases short and J 2 bases short, with 8 bases between. Germline V CDR1 and CDR2: MNHEY, SVGAGI.

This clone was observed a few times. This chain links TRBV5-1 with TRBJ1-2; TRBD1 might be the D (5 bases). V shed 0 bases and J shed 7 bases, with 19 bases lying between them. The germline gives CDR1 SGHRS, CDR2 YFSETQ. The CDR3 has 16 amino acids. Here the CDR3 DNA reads TGCGCCAGCAGCTTGGAGGCCTCAGGGAAAGACAGTGGCTACACCTTC. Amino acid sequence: CASSLEASGKDSGYTF.

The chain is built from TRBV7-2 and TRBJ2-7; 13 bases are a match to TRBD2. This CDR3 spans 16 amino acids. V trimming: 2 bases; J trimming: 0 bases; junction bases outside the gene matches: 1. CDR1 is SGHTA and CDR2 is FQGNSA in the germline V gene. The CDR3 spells CASSLTSGGASYEQYF. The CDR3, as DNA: TGTGCCAGCAGCTTAACTAGCGGGGGGGCCTCCTACGAGCAGTACTTC.

CDR3 DNA sequence: TGTGCCAGCAGCTTACTAGCGGGGGTCACAGATACGCAGTATTTT. Protein product: CASSLLAGVTDTQYF. This chain uses TRBV7-9 with TRBJ2-3, with 10 bases aligning to TRBD2. CDR1 and CDR2 (germline): SEHNR, FQNEAQ (reference sequence). V lost 2 bases, J lost 2 bases, and 1 base stayed unmatched. This CDR3 contains 15 residues.

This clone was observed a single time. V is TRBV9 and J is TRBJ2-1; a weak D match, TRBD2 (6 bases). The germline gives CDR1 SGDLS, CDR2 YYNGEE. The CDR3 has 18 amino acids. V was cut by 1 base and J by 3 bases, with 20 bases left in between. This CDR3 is CASSVSQGGVIGYNEQFF. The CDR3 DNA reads TGTGCCAGCAGCGTATCCCAGGGAGGAGTTATAGGCTACAATGAGCAGTTCTTC.

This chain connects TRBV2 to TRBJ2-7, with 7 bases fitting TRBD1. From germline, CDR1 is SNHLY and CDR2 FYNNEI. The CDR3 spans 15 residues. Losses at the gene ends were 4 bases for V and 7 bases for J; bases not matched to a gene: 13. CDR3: CASSVLGTDPWEQYF. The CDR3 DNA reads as TGTGCCAGCAGTGTACTGGGGACAGACCCCTGGGAGCAGTACTTC.

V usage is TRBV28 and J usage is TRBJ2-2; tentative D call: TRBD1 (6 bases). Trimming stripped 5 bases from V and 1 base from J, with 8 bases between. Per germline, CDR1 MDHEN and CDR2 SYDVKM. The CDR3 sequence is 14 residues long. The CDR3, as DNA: TGTGCCAGCAGTACAGGGAGGAACACCGGGGAGCTGTTTTTT. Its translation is CASSTGRNTGELFF.

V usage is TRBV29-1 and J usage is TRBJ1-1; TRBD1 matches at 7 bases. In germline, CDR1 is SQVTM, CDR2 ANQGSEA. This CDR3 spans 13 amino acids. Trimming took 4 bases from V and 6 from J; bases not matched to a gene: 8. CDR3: CSVGQGPGAEAFF. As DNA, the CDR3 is TGCAGCGTTGGACAGGGTCCAGGCGCTGAAGCTTTCTTT.

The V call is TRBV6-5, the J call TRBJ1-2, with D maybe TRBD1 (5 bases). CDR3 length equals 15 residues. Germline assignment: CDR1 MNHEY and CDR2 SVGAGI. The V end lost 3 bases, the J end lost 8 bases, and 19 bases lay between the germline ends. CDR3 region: CASSYSGTPWTGYTF. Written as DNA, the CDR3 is TGTGCCAGCAGTTATTCCGGGACTCCCTGGACGGGCTACACCTTC.

The CDR3 region has the DNA TGCAGCGGCCGGGACAGCCAAGAGACCCAGTACTTC. It encodes CSGRDSQETQYF. The chain combines TRBV29-1 with TRBJ2-5, with 7 bases matching TRBD1. Per the germline V gene, CDR1 is SQVTM and CDR2 is ANQGSEA. Trimming at V came to 7 bases and at J to 1 base, leaving 3 bases not matched to a gene. The CDR3 has 12 residues.

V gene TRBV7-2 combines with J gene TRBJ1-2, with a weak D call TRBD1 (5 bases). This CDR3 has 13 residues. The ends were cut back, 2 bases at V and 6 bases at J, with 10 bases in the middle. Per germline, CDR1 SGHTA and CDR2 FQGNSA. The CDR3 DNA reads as TGTGCCAGCAGCTTATCCCAGGGAAATGGCTACACCTTC. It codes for CASSLSQGNGYTF.

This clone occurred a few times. The CDR3 protein is CVSKQRPAYEQYF. CDR3 coding DNA: TGTGTTAGCAAGCAGAGGCCGGCATACGAGCAGTACTTC. The rearrangement uses TRBV7-8 and TRBJ2-7, with D uncertain. The CDR3 extends over 13 amino acids. CDR1 is SGHVS, CDR2 FQNEAQ, per germline.

The CDR3 nucleotides read TGTGCCAGCAGTGCTAAATTCTTTGCAACTAATGAAAAACTGTTTTTT. Translated, it gives CASSAKFFATNEKLFF. V usage is TRBV6-1 and J usage is TRBJ1-4, with D hard to call. This CDR3 has 16 amino acids. The germline gives CDR1 MNHNS, CDR2 SASEGT. V shed 4 bases and J shed 0 bases, with 12 bases lying between them.

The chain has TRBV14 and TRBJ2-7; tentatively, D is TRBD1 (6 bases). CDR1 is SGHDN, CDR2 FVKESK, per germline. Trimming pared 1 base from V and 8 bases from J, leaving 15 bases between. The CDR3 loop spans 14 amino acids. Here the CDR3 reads CASSQASGTYKQYF. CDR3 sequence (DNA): TGTGCCAGCAGCCAAGCCTCCGGGACATACAAGCAGTACTTC.

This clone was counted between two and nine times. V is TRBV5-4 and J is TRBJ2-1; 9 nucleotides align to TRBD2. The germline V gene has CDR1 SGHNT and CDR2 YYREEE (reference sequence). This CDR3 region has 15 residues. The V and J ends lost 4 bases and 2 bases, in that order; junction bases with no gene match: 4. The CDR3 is CASSQGLAPYNEQFF. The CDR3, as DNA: TGTGCCAGCAGCCAAGGACTAGCGCCCTACAATGAGCAGTTCTTC.

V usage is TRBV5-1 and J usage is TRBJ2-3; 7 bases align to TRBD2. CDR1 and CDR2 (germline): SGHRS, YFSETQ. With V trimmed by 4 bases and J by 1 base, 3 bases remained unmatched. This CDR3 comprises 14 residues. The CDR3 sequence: CASSRGDGTDTQYF. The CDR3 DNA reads TGCGCCAGCAGCCGGGGGGACGGCACAGATACGCAGTATTTT.

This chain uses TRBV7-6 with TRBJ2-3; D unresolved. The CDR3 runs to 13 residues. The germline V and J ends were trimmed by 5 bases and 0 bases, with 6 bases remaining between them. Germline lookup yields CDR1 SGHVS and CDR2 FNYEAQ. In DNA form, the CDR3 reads TGTGCCAGCAGCAGAGTGAGCACAGATACGCAGTATTTT. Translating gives CASSRVSTDTQYF.

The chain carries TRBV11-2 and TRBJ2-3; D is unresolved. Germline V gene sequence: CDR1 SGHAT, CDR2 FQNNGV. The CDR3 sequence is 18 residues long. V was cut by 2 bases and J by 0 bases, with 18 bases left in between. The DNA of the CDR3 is TGTGCCAGCAGCTTAATGGGCAGCCGGTACGGTAGCACAGATACGCAGTATTTT. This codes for CASSLMGSRYGSTDTQYF.

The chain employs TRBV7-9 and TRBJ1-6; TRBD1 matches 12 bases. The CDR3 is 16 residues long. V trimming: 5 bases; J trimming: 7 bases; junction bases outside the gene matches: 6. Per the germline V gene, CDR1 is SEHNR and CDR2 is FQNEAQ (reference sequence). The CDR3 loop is CASSPGTGGLNSPLHF. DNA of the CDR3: TGTGCCAGCAGCCCCGGGACAGGGGGCCTAAATTCACCCCTCCACTTT.